This T cell receptor (beta chain) was identified in a study of cytomegalovirus exposure and HLA in healthy donors. Whole-study context: Findings of an earlier analysis included 90 million to 120 million unique TCR beta sequences from roughly 190 million T cells. The Caucasian-associated ancestry cluster contained about 80% of the roughly 400 genotyped donors.

Note on this clone: The antigen is unknown.

General study points: In a later analysis, about 17,000 TCR beta sequences were associated with HLA alleles at 0.05 false discovery rate.

The CDR3 is 15 residues long. Germline CDR1 and CDR2: MNHNS and SASEGT. Trimming took 3 bases from V and 6 from J; bases not matched to a gene: 5. Both 60 Vbeta primers and 13 Jbeta primers went into the PCR. Generated by immunoSEQ multiplex PCR, the TCRdb table keeps only in-frame clones and is missing some. The sample has under 200,000 clones, 65% to 70% seen once; the top ten hold around 4.5%. The sample taken for sequencing was PBMCs. V is TRBV6-1 and J is TRBJ2-3, with 11 positions matching TRBD1. The TCR sequence derives from a woman between 18 and 30 years old in good health and CMV-seropositive. The CDR3 nucleotides read TGTGCCAGCAGTGACCGGGACAGGGGGAAGGATACGCAGTATTTT. Its translation: CASSDRDRGKDTQYF.